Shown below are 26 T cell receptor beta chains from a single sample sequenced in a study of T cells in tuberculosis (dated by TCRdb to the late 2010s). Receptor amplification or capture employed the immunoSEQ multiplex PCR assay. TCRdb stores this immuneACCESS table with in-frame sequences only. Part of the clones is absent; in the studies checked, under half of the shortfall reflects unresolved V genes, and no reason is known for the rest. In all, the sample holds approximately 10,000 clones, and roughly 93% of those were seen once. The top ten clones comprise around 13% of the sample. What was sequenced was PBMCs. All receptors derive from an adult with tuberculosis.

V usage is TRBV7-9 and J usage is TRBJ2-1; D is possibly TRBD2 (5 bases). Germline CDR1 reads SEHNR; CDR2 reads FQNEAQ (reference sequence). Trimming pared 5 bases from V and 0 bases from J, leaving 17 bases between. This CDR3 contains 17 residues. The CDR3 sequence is CASSLGGRVSSYNEQFF. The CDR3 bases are TGTGCCAGCAGCCTCGGAGGTAGGGTGAGCTCCTACAATGAGCAGTTCTTC.

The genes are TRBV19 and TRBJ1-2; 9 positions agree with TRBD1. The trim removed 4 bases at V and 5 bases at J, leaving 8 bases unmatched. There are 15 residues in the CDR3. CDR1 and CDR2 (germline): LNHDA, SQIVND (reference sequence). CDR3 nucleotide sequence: TGTGCCAGTAGTAGCGGCCGGGACAGGGCTTATGGCTACACCTTC. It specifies CASSSGRDRAYGYTF.

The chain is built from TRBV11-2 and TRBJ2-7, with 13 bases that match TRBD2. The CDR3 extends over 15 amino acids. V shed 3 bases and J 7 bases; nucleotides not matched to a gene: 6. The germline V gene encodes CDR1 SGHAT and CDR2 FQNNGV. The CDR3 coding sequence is TGTGCCAGCAGCTTGGGACTAGCGGGATTTACGGAGCAGTACTTC. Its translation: CASSLGLAGFTEQYF.

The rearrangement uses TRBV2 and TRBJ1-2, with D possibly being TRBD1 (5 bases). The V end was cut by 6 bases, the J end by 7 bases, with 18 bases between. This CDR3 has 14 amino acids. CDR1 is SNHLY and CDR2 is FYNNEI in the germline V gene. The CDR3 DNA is TGTGCCAGCAGGGCGGACACCTCGACGGCTGGCTACACCTTC. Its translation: CASRADTSTAGYTF.

The DNA for the CDR3 is TGTGCCAGCAGTTTCGAGGGGGCGCGACATCAGCCCCAGCATTTT. This translates into CASSFEGARHQPQHF. The V and J genes are TRBV27 and TRBJ1-5; 7 bases are shared with TRBD1. This CDR3 comprises 15 residues. Germline V lookup: CDR1 MNHEY, CDR2 SMNVEV (reference sequence). Trimming cost V 3 bases and J 5 bases; bases outside gene matches: 7.

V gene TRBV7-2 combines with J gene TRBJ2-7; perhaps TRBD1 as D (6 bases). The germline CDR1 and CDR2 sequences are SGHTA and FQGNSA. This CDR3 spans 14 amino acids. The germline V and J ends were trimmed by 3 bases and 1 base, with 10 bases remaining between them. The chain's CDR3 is CASSFQGLSYEQYF. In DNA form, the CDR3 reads TGTGCCAGCAGCTTTCAGGGGTTGTCCTACGAGCAGTACTTC.

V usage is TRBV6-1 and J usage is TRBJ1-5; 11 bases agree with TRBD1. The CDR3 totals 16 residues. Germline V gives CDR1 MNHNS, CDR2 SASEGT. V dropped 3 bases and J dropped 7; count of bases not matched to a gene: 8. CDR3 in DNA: TGTGCCAGCAGTGAGCTCCTGGGACAGGGGGGACAGCCCCAGCATTTT. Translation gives CASSELLGQGGQPQHF.

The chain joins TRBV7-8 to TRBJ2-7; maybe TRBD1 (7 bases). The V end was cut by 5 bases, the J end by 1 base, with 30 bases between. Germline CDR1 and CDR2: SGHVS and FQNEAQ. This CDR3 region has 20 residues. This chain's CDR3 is CASSPQGGWDTRLPSYEQYF. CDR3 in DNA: TGTGCCAGCAGCCCCCAGGGGGGATGGGACACAAGGCTACCTTCCTACGAGCAGTACTTC. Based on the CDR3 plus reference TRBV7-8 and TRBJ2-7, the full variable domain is GAGVSQSPRYKVAKRGQDVALRCDPISGHVSLFWYQQALGQGPEFLTYFQNEAQLDKSGLPSDRFFAERPEGSVSTLKIQRTQQEDSAVYLCASSPQGGWDTRLPSYEQYFGPGTRLTVT.

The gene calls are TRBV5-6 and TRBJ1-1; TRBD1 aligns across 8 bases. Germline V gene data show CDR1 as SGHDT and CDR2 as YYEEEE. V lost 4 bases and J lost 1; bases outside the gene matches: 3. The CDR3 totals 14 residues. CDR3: CASSRQGRNTEAFF. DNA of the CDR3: TGTGCCAGCAGCCGACAGGGGAGGAACACTGAAGCTTTCTTT.

The CDR3 nucleotides read TGTGCCAGCAACACCGGGACAGGGGGGAATGAGCAGTTCTTC. It codes for CASNTGTGGNEQFF. This rearrangement joins TRBV2 to TRBJ2-1; 11 nucleotides agree with TRBD1. Trimming cost V 7 bases and J 7 bases; bases outside gene matches: 6. Germline V gives CDR1 SNHLY, CDR2 FYNNEI. The CDR3 is 14 residues long.

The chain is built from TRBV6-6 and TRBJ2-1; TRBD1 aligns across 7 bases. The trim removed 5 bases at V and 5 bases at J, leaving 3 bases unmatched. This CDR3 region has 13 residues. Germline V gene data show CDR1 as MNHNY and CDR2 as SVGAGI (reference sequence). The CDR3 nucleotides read TGTGCCAGCAGTAAGGGACAGAACAATGAGCAGTTCTTC. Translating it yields CASSKGQNNEQFF.

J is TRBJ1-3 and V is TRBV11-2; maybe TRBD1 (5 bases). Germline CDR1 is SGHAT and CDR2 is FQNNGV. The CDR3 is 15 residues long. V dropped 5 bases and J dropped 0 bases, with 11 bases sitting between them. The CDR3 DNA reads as TGTGCCAGCAGCCAAGGGGTAATCTCTGGAAACACCATATATTTT. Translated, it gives CASSQGVISGNTIYF.

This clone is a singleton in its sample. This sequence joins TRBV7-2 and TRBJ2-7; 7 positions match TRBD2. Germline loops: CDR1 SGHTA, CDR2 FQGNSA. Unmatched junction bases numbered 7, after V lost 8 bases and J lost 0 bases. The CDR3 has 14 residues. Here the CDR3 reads CASRGGGGSYEQYF. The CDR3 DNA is TGTGCCAGCCGGGGAGGCGGGGGCTCCTACGAGCAGTACTTC.

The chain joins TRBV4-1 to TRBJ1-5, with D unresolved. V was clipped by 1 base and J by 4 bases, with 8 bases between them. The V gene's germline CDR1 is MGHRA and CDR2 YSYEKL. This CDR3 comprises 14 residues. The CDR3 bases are TGCGCCAGCAGCCAAGGAACGGGGAATCAGCCCCAGCATTTT. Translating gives CASSQGTGNQPQHF.

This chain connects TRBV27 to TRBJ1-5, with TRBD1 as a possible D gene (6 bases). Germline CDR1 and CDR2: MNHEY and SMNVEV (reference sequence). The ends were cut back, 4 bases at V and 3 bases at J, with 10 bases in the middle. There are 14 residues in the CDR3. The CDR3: CASSSGDSNQPQHF. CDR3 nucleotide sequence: TGTGCCAGCAGTTCAGGGGATTCCAATCAGCCCCAGCATTTT.

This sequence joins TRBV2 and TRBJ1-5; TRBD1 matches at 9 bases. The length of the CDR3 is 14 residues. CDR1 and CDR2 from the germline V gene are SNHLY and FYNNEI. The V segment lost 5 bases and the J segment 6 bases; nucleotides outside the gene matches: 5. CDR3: CASSRTGEGQPQHF. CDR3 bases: TGTGCCAGCAGTAGGACAGGGGAGGGTCAGCCCCAGCATTTT.

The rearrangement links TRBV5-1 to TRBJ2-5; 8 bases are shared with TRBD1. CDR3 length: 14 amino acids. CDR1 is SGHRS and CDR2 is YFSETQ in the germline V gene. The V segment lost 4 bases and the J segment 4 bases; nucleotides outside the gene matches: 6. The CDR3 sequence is CASSMGTGLETQYF. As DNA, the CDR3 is TGCGCCAGCAGCATGGGGACAGGTTTAGAGACCCAGTACTTC.

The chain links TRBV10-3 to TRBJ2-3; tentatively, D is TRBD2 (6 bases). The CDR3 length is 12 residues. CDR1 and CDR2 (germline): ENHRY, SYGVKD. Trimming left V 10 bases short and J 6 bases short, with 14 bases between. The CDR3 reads CANGPAGDTQYF. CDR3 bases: TGTGCCAACGGGCCCGCGGGGGATACGCAGTATTTT.

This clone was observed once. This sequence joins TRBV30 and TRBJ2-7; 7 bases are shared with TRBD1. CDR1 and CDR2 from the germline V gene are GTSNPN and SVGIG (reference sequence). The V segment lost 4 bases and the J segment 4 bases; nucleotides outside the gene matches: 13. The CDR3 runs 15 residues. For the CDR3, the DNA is TGTGCCTGGACTATTAAGCCAACAGGGGCGTACGAGCAGTACTTC. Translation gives CAWTIKPTGAYEQYF.

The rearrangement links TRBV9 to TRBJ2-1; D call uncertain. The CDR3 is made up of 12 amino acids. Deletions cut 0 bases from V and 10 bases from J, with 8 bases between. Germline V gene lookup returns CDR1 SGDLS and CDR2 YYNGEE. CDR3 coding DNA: TGTGCCAGCAGCGTAGCCGCTGCGGAGCAGTTCTTC. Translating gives CASSVAAAEQFF.

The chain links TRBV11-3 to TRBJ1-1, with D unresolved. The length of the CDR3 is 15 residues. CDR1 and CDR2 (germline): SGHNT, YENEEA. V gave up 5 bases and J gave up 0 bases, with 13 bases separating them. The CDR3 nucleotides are TGTGCCAGCAGCCTTCGGACTCTAGTGAACACTGAAGCTTTCTTT. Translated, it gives CASSLRTLVNTEAFF.

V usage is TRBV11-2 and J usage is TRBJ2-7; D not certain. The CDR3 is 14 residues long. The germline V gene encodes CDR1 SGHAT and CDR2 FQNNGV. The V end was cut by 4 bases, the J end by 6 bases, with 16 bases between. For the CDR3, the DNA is TGTGCCAGCAGCTCCCCAATGAGGAAAATCGAGCAGTACTTC. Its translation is CASSSPMRKIEQYF.

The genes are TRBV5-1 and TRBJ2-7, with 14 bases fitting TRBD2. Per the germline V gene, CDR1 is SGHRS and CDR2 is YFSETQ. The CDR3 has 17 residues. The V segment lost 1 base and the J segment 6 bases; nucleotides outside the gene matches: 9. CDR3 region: CASSLYPGLAGVGEQYF. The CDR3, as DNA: TGCGCCAGCAGCTTGTACCCGGGACTAGCGGGAGTGGGCGAGCAGTACTTC.

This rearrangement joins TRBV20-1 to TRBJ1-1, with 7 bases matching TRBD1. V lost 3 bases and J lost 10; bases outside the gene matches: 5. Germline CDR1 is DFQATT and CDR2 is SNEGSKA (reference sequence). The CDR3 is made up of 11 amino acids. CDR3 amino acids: CSASPRGIAFF. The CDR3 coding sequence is TGCAGTGCTAGTCCCAGGGGGATAGCTTTCTTT.

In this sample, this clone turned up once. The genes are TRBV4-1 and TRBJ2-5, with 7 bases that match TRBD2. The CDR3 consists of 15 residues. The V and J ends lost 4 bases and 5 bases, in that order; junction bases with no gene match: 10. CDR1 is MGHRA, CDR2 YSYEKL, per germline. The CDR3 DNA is TGCGCCAGCAGCCCGGCGGGAGATCCGCGGGAGACCCAGTACTTC. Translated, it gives CASSPAGDPRETQYF.

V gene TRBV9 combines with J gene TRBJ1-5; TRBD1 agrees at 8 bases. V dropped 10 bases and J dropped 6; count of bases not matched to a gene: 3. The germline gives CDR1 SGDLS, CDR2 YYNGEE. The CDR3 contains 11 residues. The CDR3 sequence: CAGDRGQPQHF. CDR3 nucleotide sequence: TGTGCCGGTGACAGGGGTCAGCCCCAGCATTTT. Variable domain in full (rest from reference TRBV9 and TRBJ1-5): DSGVTQTPKHLITATGQRVTLRCSPRSGDLSVYWYQQSLDQGLQFLIQYYNGEERAKGNILERFSAQQFPDLHSELNLSSLELGDSALYFCAGDRGQPQHFGDGTRLSIL.